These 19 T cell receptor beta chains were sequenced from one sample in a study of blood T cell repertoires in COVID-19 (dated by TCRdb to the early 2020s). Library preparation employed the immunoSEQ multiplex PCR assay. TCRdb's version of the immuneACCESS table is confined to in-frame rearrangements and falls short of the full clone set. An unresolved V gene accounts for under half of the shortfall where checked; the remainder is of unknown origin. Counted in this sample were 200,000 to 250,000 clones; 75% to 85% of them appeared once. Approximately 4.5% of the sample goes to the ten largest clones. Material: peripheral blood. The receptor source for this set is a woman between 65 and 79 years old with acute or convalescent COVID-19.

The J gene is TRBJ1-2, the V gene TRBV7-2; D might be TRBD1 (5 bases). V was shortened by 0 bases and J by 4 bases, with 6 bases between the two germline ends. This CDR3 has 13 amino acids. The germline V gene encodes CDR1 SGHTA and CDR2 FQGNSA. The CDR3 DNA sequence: TGTGCCAGCAGCTTAGCGGGGCTCTATGGCTACACCTTC. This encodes CASSLAGLYGYTF.

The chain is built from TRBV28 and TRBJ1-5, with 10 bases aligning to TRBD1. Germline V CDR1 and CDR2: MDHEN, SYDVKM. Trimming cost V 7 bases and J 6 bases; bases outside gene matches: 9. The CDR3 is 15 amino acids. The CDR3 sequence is CASIAGTGVIQPQHF. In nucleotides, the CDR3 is TGTGCCAGCATTGCTGGGACAGGGGTAATTCAGCCCCAGCATTTT.

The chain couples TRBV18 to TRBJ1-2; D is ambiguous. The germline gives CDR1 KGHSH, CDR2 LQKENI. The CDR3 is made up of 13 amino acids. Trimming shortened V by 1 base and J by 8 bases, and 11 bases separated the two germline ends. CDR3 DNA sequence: TGTGCCAGCTCACCACGTGCTTCAGAAGGCTACACCTTC. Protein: CASSPRASEGYTF.

The CDR3 region is CASSLGQGPNYGYTF. As DNA, the CDR3 is TGTGCCAGCAGCTTAGGACAGGGACCCAACTATGGCTACACCTTC. The chain is built from TRBV7-2 and TRBJ1-2; the match to TRBD1 covers 7 bases. This CDR3 has 15 amino acids. Germline V CDR1 and CDR2: SGHTA, FQGNSA. The V segment lost 1 base and the J segment 2 bases; nucleotides outside the gene matches: 4.

This chain's CDR3 is CASSARDSSYNSPLHF. The CDR3 bases are TGTGCCAGCAGCGCCCGAGACAGCTCCTATAATTCACCCCTCCACTTT. This chain links TRBV2 with TRBJ1-6; tentatively, D is TRBD1 (5 bases). This CDR3 has 16 amino acids. Germline CDR1 is SNHLY and CDR2 is FYNNEI. V gave up 6 bases and J gave up 0 bases, with 12 bases separating them.

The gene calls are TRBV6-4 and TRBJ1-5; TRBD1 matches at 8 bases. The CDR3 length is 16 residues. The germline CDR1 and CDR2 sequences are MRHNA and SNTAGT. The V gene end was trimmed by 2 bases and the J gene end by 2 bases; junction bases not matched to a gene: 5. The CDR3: CASSDGQGYGNQPQHF. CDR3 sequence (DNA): TGTGCCAGCAGTGACGGACAGGGCTACGGCAATCAGCCCCAGCATTTT.

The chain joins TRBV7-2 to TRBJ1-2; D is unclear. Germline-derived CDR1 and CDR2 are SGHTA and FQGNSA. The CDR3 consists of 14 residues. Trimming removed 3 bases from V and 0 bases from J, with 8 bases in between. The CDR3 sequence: CASSLRLANYGYTF. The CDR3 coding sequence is TGTGCCAGCAGCTTGAGGTTAGCTAACTATGGCTACACCTTC.

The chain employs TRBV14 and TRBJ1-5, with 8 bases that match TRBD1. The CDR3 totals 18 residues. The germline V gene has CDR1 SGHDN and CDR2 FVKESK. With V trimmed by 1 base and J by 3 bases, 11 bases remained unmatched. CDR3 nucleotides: TGTGCCAGCAGCCAAGCAATGGCAGGGGGCCGGAACAATCAGCCCCAGCATTTT. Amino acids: CASSQAMAGGRNNQPQHF.

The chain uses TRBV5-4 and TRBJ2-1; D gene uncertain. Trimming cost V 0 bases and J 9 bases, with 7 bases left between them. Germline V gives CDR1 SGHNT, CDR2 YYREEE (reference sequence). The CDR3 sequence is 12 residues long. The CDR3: CASSLVQFEQFF. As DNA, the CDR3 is TGTGCCAGCAGCTTGGTTCAGTTTGAGCAGTTCTTC.

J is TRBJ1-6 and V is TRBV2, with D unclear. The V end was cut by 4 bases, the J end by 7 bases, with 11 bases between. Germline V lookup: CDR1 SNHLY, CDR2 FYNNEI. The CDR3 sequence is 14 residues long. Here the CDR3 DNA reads TGTGCCAGCAGTGTTGAGGGTAGGAATTCACCCCTCCACTTT. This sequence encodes CASSVEGRNSPLHF.

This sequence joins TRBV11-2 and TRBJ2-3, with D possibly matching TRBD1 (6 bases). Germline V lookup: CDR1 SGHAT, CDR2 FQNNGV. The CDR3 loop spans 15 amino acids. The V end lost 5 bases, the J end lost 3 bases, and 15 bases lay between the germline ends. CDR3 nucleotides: TGTGCCAGCAGCCGTTATCTCACAGGGACAGATACGCAGTATTTT. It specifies CASSRYLTGTDTQYF.

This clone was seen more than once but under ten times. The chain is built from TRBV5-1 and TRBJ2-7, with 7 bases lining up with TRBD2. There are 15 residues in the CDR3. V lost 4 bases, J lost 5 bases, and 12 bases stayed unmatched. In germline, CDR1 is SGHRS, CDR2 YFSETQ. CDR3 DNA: TGCGCCAGCAGCCCTGGACACGGCGGGACTAACGAGCAGTACTTC. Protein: CASSPGHGGTNEQYF.

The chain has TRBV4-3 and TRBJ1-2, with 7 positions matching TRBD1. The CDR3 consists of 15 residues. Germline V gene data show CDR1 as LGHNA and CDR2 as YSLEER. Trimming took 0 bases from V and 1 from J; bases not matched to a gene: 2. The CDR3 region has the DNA TGCGCCAGCAGCCAAGATACAGGGGATAACTATGGCTACACCTTC. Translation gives CASSQDTGDNYGYTF.

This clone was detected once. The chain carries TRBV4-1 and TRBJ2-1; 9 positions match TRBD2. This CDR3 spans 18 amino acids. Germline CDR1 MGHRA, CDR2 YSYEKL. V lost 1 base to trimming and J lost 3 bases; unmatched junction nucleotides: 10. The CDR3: CASSQAPPLAGLYNEQFF. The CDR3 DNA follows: TGCGCCAGCAGCCAAGCACCCCCCCTAGCGGGGCTCTACAATGAGCAGTTCTTC.

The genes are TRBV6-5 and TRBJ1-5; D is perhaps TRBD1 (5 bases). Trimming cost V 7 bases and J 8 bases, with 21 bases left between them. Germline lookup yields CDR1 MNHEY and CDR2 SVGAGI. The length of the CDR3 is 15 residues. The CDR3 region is CASILGVLYEEPQHF. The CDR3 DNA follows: TGTGCCAGCATCCTAGGGGTGTTGTATGAGGAGCCCCAGCATTTT.

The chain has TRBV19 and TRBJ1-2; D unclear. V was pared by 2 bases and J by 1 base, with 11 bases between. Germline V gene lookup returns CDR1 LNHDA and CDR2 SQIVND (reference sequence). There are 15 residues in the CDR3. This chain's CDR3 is CASSISGRFNYGYTF. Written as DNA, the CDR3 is TGTGCCAGTAGTATAAGCGGCCGTTTTAACTATGGCTACACCTTC.

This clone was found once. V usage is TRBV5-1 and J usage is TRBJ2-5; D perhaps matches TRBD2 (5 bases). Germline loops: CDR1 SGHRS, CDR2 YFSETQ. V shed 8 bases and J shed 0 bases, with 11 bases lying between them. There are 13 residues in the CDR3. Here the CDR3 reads CASATGDQETQYF. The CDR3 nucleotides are TGCGCCAGTGCGACCGGGGACCAAGAGACCCAGTACTTC.

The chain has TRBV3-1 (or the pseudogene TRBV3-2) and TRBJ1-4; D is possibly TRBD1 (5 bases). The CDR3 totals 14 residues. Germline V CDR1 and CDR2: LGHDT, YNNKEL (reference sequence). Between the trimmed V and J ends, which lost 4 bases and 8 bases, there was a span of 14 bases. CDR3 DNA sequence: TGTGCCAGCAGCCCAGCGGGGCGGAGGGAAAAACTGTTTTTT. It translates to CASSPAGRREKLFF.

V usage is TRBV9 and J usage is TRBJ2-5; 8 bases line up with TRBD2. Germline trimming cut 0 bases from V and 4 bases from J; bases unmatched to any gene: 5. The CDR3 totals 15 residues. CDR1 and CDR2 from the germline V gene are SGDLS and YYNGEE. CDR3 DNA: TGTGCCAGCAGCGTAGGCGGGGGGTTGGGAGAGACCCAGTACTTC. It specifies CASSVGGGLGETQYF.